One sample yielded the 8 T cell receptor beta chains listed below, sequenced in a study of relationships among human T cell subsets. TCR alpha and beta CDR3s were amplified from mRNA by semiquantitative ARM-PCR. Tagged nested gene-specific primers were used first, then communal superprimers amplified exponentially. Each CDR3 protein gets one entry after TCRdb re-called the multiplex PCR reads with MiXCR. The data contain roughly 2,800 distinct CDR3 sequences, approximately 82% of them singletons. The sequenced sample was total T cells sorted from blood. These receptor sequences come from a man in his forties or fifties in good health.

The J gene is TRBJ2-3, the V gene TRBV20-1; 15 nucleotides match TRBD2. The germline V gene has CDR1 DFQATT and CDR2 SNEGSKA (reference sequence). This CDR3 region has 14 residues. V lost 8 bases and J lost 3; bases outside the gene matches: 3. The CDR3 reads CSSGTSGRTDTQYF. The CDR3 bases are TGCAGTTCTGGGACTAGCGGGAGGACAGATACGCAGTATTTT.

This clonotype was detected only a few times. The J gene is TRBJ1-1, the V gene TRBV20-1, with TRBD1 matching over 9 bases. Germline V gives CDR1 DFQATT, CDR2 SNEGSKA (reference sequence). With V trimmed by 7 bases and J by 0 bases, 12 bases remained unmatched. CDR3 length: 16 residues. The CDR3 spells CSVSGTGYLLNTEAFF. The CDR3 bases are TGCAGTGTCTCAGGGACAGGGTACTTGTTGAACACTGAAGCTTTCTTT.

The CDR3 nucleotides read TGTGCCAGCAGCTTAAATCTGGAGGACGAGCAGTACTTC. This encodes CASSLNLEDEQYF. The chain links TRBV13 to TRBJ2-7; maybe TRBD2 (5 bases). This CDR3 has 13 amino acids. Deletions cut 2 bases from V and 5 bases from J, with 10 bases between. The V gene's germline CDR1 is PRHDT and CDR2 FYEKMQ (reference sequence).

The chain joins TRBV12-3 or TRBV12-4 to TRBJ2-2, with TRBD1 identical over 11 bases. This CDR3 spans 15 amino acids. V shed 6 bases, J shed 4 bases, and the junction held 4 bases outside the gene matches. The CDR3: CASRAGTGGTGELFF. In nucleotides, the CDR3 is TGTGCCAGCAGAGCCGGGACAGGGGGCACCGGGGAGCTGTTTTTT.

This clonotype was counted only a few times. The V call is TRBV6-5, the J call TRBJ1-2; tentative D call: TRBD1 (6 bases). This CDR3 spans 17 amino acids. In germline, CDR1 is MNHEY, CDR2 SVGAGI. V gave up 6 bases and J gave up 7 bases, with 27 bases separating them. CDR3 amino acids: CASSQQRSGGRVSGYTF. Here the CDR3 DNA reads TGTGCCAGCAGCCAGCAACGCTCTGGGGGCAGGGTCTCTGGCTACACCTTC.

J is TRBJ1-1 and V is TRBV7-2; no firm D call. Trimming removed 1 base from V and 5 bases from J, with 11 bases in between. Per the germline V gene, CDR1 is SGHTA and CDR2 is FQGNSA. CDR3 length: 14 residues. This CDR3 is CASSLVVSATEAFF. CDR3 nucleotide sequence: TGTGCCAGCAGCTTAGTCGTGTCGGCTACTGAAGCTTTCTTT.

This chain joins TRBV19 and TRBJ2-1; TRBD1 is a possible D gene (6 bases). V gave up 6 bases and J gave up 0 bases, with 12 bases separating them. Looked up from germline, CDR1 is LNHDA and CDR2 is SQIVND (reference sequence). This CDR3 spans 15 amino acids. This chain's CDR3 is CASRPTGSSYNEQFF. DNA of the CDR3: TGTGCCAGTAGACCAACAGGGAGCTCCTACAATGAGCAGTTCTTC.

V usage is TRBV29-1 and J usage is TRBJ1-4; D is perhaps TRBD1 (6 bases). Germline V gene lookup returns CDR1 SQVTM and CDR2 ANQGSEA. This CDR3 region has 11 residues. Between the trimmed V and J ends, which lost 7 bases and 7 bases, there was a span of 10 bases. In DNA, the CDR3 is TGCAGCGGGGAACAGGGTGAAAAACTGTTTTTT. Translated, it gives CSGEQGEKLFF. The full variable domain, in which reference TRBV29-1 and TRBJ1-4 provide the parts outside the CDR3, is SAVISQKPSRDICQRGTSLTIQCQVDSQVTMMFWYRQQPGQSLTLIATANQGSEATYESGFVIDKFPISRPNLTFSTLTVSNMSPEDSSIYLCSGEQGEKLFFGSGTQLSVL.